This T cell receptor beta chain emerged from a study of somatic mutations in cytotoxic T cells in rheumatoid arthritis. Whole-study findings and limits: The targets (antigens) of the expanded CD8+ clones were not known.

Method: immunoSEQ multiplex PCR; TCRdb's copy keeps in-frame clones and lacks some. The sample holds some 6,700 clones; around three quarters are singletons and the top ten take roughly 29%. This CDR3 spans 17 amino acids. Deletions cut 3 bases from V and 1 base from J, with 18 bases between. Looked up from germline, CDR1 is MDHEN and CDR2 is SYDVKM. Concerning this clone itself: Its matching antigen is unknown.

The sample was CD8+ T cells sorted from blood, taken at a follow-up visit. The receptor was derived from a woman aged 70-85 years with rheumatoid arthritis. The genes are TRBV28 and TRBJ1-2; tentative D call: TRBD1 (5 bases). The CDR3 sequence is CASSLDPGGQLNYGYTF. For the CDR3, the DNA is TGTGCCAGCAGTTTGGATCCGGGGGGTCAACTTAACTATGGCTACACCTTC.